What follows are 30 T cell receptor beta chains derived from one specimen sequenced in a study of PD-1 blockade in classical Hodgkin lymphoma. Every one of the patients relapsed after autologous stem cell transplantation (brentuximab vedotin exposure was variable). Measured with immunoSEQ multiplex PCR; TCRdb has only the in-frame clones, and not every one. Of about 46,000 clones in the sample, around 82% were seen once. The starting material was peripheral blood mononuclear cells (PBMCs), obtained before the second cycle of nivolumab. The source is a human donor with classical Hodgkin lymphoma.

The V call is TRBV2, the J call TRBJ1-4; TRBD1 is a possible D gene (5 bases). CDR1 SNHLY and CDR2 FYNNEI come from the germline V gene. The CDR3 has 14 amino acids. With 6 bases removed from V and 7 bases from J, the gap between germline ends came to 15 bases. CDR3 loop: CASREGFRGEKLFF. The CDR3 DNA sequence: TGTGCCAGCAGAGAGGGGTTCCGTGGTGAAAAACTGTTTTTT.

This clone turned up a few times. The genes are TRBV19 and TRBJ1-2, with TRBD1 as a possible D gene (5 bases). Germline V CDR1 and CDR2: LNHDA, SQIVND (reference sequence). The CDR3 extends over 13 amino acids. V was pared by 10 bases and J by 5 bases, with 17 bases between. CDR3 nucleotides: TGTGCCACCCTGTCCCAGGGCCAATATGGCTACACCTTC. Translation gives CATLSQGQYGYTF. Supplemented by reference TRBV19 and TRBJ1-2, the full variable domain reads DGGITQSPKYLFRKEGQNVTLSCEQNLNHDAMYWYRQDPGQGLRLIYYSQIVNDFQKGDIAEGYSVSREKKESFPLTVTSAQKNPTAFYLCATLSQGQYGYTFGSGTRLTVV.

The CDR3 sequence: CASSLGAAGADTQYF. CDR3 nucleotides: TGCGCCAGCAGCTTGGGAGCGGCGGGAGCAGATACGCAGTATTTT. J is TRBJ2-3 and V is TRBV5-1; 7 bases are shared with TRBD2. Germline V lookup: CDR1 SGHRS, CDR2 YFSETQ. With 0 bases clipped from V and 4 bases from J, the junction kept 5 bases outside the gene matches. The CDR3 sequence is 15 residues long.

The gene calls are TRBV6-5 and TRBJ1-2, with 7 bases identical to TRBD1. The CDR3 is 14 residues long. CDR1 is MNHEY, CDR2 SVGAGI, per germline. V shed 2 bases, J shed 5 bases, and the junction held 5 bases outside the gene matches. The CDR3 protein is CASSYGNRGYGYTF. Written as DNA, the CDR3 is TGTGCCAGCAGTTACGGAAACAGGGGTTATGGCTACACCTTC.

The rearrangement joins TRBV9 to TRBJ2-7, with D perhaps assigned TRBD1 or TRBD2 (6 bases each). The germline V and J ends were trimmed by 3 bases and 1 base, with 11 bases remaining between them. The CDR3 covers 14 residues. From germline, CDR1 is SGDLS and CDR2 YYNGEE. This CDR3 reads CASSAKGGSYEQYF. CDR3 DNA: TGTGCCAGCAGCGCCAAGGGGGGATCCTACGAGCAGTACTTC.

This chain connects TRBV7-2 to TRBJ2-7; D is unclear. V was cut by 0 bases and J by 4 bases, with 10 bases left in between. From germline, CDR1 is SGHTA and CDR2 FQGNSA. The CDR3 is 14 residues long. In nucleotides, the CDR3 is TGTGCCAGCAGCTTAGCGTGGGTGCGGTACGAGCAGTACTTC. Amino acids: CASSLAWVRYEQYF.

The J gene is TRBJ2-1, the V gene TRBV7-3; weak D call: TRBD2 (5 bases). Trimming took off 2 bases at V and 10 bases at J, with 12 bases between the two ends. The CDR3 runs to 13 residues. In germline, CDR1 is SGHTA, CDR2 FQGTGA. The CDR3 protein is CASSLGLAREQFF. The CDR3 coding sequence is TGTGCCAGCAGCTTAGGGCTAGCACGGGAGCAGTTCTTC.

The J gene is TRBJ2-3, the V gene TRBV4-3; no clear D. The CDR3 has 17 residues. Germline lookup yields CDR1 LGHNA and CDR2 YSLEER. V lost 9 bases to trimming and J lost 0 bases, with 22 bases between them. The DNA for the CDR3 is TGCGCCAGGGGCCAAATGATTCAAGATACTAGCACAGATACGCAGTATTTT. As protein: CARGQMIQDTSTDTQYF.

V gene TRBV5-1 combines with J gene TRBJ2-7, with D perhaps assigned TRBD1 or TRBD2 (7 bases each). CDR3 length: 14 amino acids. Trimming took 4 bases from V and 2 from J, leaving 13 bases between them. The germline V gene has CDR1 SGHRS and CDR2 YFSETQ. This chain's CDR3 is CASSSGTAPYEQYF. Written as DNA, the CDR3 is TGCGCCAGCAGCAGCGGGACAGCCCCCTACGAGCAGTACTTC.

CDR3 DNA sequence: TGTGCCAGCAGCCACCTCTCTCCGACGGTCTCTGGAAACACCATATATTTT. It is translated as CASSHLSPTVSGNTIYF. The chain uses TRBV14 and TRBJ1-3; the D is unclear. This CDR3 is 17 amino acids long. Deletions cut 3 bases from V and 0 bases from J, with 15 bases between. Germline V gene lookup returns CDR1 SGHDN and CDR2 FVKESK.

This rearrangement joins TRBV7-2 to TRBJ2-3, with 11 bases fitting TRBD1. Germline trimming cut 6 bases from V and 3 bases from J; bases unmatched to any gene: 5. CDR3 length: 15 residues. The germline CDR1 and CDR2 sequences are SGHTA and FQGNSA. The CDR3 DNA reads as TGTGCCAGCAGTGTGGACAGGGGGCGGACAGATACGCAGTATTTT. Its translation: CASSVDRGRTDTQYF.

The rearrangement joins TRBV19 to TRBJ2-1; 8 bases are a match to TRBD2. Per germline, CDR1 LNHDA and CDR2 SQIVND (reference sequence). The CDR3 consists of 16 residues. J gave up 5 bases and V 6 bases, and 12 bases lay outside the gene matches. The CDR3 loop reads CASSRAFTSGDNEQFF. The CDR3 DNA is TGTGCCAGTAGCAGGGCTTTTACTAGCGGAGACAATGAGCAGTTCTTC.

CDR3 protein: CASSSRQGREKLFF. DNA of the CDR3: TGTGCCAGCAGCTCCCGACAGGGAAGGGAAAAACTGTTTTTT. V usage is TRBV11-3 and J usage is TRBJ1-4; TRBD1 agrees at 7 bases. Germline V gene sequence: CDR1 SGHNT, CDR2 YENEEA. V shed 4 bases and J 8 bases; nucleotides not matched to a gene: 7. The CDR3 sequence is 14 residues long.

This clone was seen a handful of times. The genes are TRBV28 and TRBJ1-3; possibly TRBD1 for D (5 bases). V was pared by 5 bases and J by 4 bases, with 9 bases between. Germline CDR1 MDHEN, CDR2 SYDVKM. The CDR3 runs to 13 residues. CDR3 bases: TGTGCCAGCAGTGGGGGAGACGGAAACACCATATATTTT. Encoded protein: CASSGGDGNTIYF. The full variable domain, rest sourced from reference TRBV28 and TRBJ1-3, is DVKVTQSSRYLVKRTGEKVFLECVQDMDHENMFWYRQDPGLGLRLIYFSYDVKMKEKGDIPEGYSVSREKKERFSLILESASTNQTSMYLCASSGGDGNTIYFGEGSWLTVV.

This clone was counted at least ten times. V and J are TRBV6-5 and TRBJ2-1, with 8 bases fitting TRBD2. CDR3 length: 14 residues. The junction had 8 bases not matched to a gene; V was cut back by 6 bases and J by 7 bases. Germline CDR1 and CDR2: MNHEY and SVGAGI. CDR3 sequence: CASRDSGVWNEQFF. CDR3 in DNA: TGTGCCAGCAGGGATAGCGGGGTCTGGAATGAGCAGTTCTTC.

The chain employs TRBV30 and TRBJ2-1; D is uncertain. The CDR3 runs 14 residues. V gave up 0 bases and J gave up 8 bases, with 14 bases separating them. The germline gives CDR1 GTSNPN, CDR2 SVGIG (reference sequence). The CDR3 DNA follows: TGTGCCTGGAGTGTACTGGGTACGAGGTATGAGCAGTTCTTC. Its protein is CAWSVLGTRYEQFF. Variable domain in full (rest from reference TRBV30 and TRBJ2-1): SQTIHQWPATLVQPVGSPLSLECTVEGTSNPNLYWYRQAAGRGLQLLFYSVGIGQISSEVPQNLSASRPQDRQFILSSKKLLLSDSGFYLCAWSVLGTRYEQFFGPGTRLTVL.

The CDR3, as DNA: TGCGCCAGCAGCTTGGGGGACAGGGGATTGGACGAGCAGTACTTC. Its translation is CASSLGDRGLDEQYF. The chain employs TRBV5-1 and TRBJ2-5, with 10 bases matching TRBD1. The J call is doubtful: the DNA matches TRBJ2-7 better. In germline, CDR1 is SGHRS, CDR2 YFSETQ. CDR3 size: 15 residues.

The gene calls are TRBV6-5 and TRBJ2-4, with TRBD2 as a possible D gene (5 bases). CDR1 is MNHEY and CDR2 is SVGAGI in the germline V gene. The germline V and J ends were trimmed by 2 bases and 0 bases, with 8 bases remaining between them. CDR3 length equals 15 residues. The CDR3 spells CASSYDGLAKNIQYF. CDR3 bases: TGTGCCAGCAGTTACGACGGACTAGCCAAAAACATTCAGTACTTC.

The V and J genes are TRBV9 and TRBJ2-3, with a possible D match to TRBD1 (6 bases). Germline CDR1 and CDR2: SGDLS and YYNGEE. The CDR3 extends over 15 amino acids. Trimming took 0 bases from V and 4 from J, leaving 12 bases between them. The CDR3 sequence is CASSVALQGPDTQYF. CDR3 DNA: TGTGCCAGCAGCGTAGCCCTACAGGGCCCAGATACGCAGTATTTT.

The rearrangement joins TRBV2 to TRBJ2-2; the D is unclear. The length of the CDR3 is 14 residues. Deletions cut 10 bases from V and 2 bases from J, with 14 bases between. Germline assignment: CDR1 SNHLY and CDR2 FYNNEI. The CDR3 spells CATKQQPNTGELFF. The CDR3 DNA reads as TGTGCCACCAAGCAACAGCCAAACACCGGGGAGCTGTTTTTT.

The CDR3: CASSARTSGETQYF. CDR3 nucleotide sequence: TGTGCCAGTAGTGCTCGGACTAGCGGGGAGACCCAGTACTTC. V gene TRBV19 combines with J gene TRBJ2-5; TRBD2 matches 11 bases. CDR3 length: 14 residues. Germline V gene sequence: CDR1 LNHDA, CDR2 SQIVND (reference sequence). V shed 5 bases, J shed 5 bases, and the junction held 4 bases outside the gene matches.

The sample holds one count of this clone. This chain connects TRBV11-3 to TRBJ2-1, with no clear D. CDR3 size: 16 residues. Per the germline V gene, CDR1 is SGHNT and CDR2 is YENEEA. Trimming removed 0 bases at V and 0 bases at J, with 9 bases between. In DNA, the CDR3 is TGTGCCAGCAGCTTAGATAGCAGGAGCTCCTACAATGAGCAGTTCTTC. It specifies CASSLDSRSSYNEQFF.

The V call is TRBV15, the J call TRBJ2-3; 8 bases line up with TRBD2. Trimming removed 3 bases from V and 2 bases from J; junction bases left unmatched: 7. Germline assignment: CDR1 LNHNV and CDR2 YYDKDF (reference sequence). The CDR3 runs to 16 residues. The CDR3 region has the DNA TGTGCCACCAGCAGTGGAGCGGGAGAATTCACAGATACGCAGTATTTT. Its protein is CATSSGAGEFTDTQYF. Complete variable domain (other parts from reference TRBV15 and TRBJ2-3): DAMVIQNPRYQVTQFGKPVTLSCSQTLNHNVMYWYQQKSSQAPKLLFHYYDKDFNNEADTPDNFQSRRPNTSFCFLDIRSPGLGDTAMYLCATSSGAGEFTDTQYFGPGTRLTVL.

V is TRBV5-1 and J is TRBJ2-3; TRBD2 might be the D (6 bases). Per the germline V gene, CDR1 is SGHRS and CDR2 is YFSETQ. The germline V and J ends were trimmed by 3 bases and 0 bases, with 8 bases remaining between them. This CDR3 region has 14 residues. The CDR3 sequence is CASSWGLSTDTQYF. The CDR3 DNA is TGCGCCAGCAGCTGGGGACTGAGCACAGATACGCAGTATTTT.

A few counts support this clone. The chain carries TRBV7-8 and TRBJ1-2; the D gene is possibly TRBD1 (5 bases). This CDR3 contains 14 residues. The V gene's germline CDR1 is SGHVS and CDR2 FQNEAQ. V lost 4 bases and J lost 2, with 11 bases in between. CDR3 residues: CASSWGPSNYGYTF. CDR3 coding DNA: TGTGCCAGCAGCTGGGGACCTTCAAACTATGGCTACACCTTC.

This chain links TRBV5-4 with TRBJ1-2; weak D call: TRBD1 (6 bases). The CDR3 extends over 15 amino acids. V was shortened by 0 bases and J by 6 bases, with 15 bases between the two germline ends. The germline CDR1 and CDR2 sequences are SGHNT and YYREEE (reference sequence). This CDR3 reads CASSLGGSSGDGYTF. The DNA of the CDR3 is TGTGCCAGCAGCTTGGGAGGCTCCTCAGGGGATGGCTACACCTTC.

In its sample, this clone was seen many times. The rearrangement links TRBV19 to TRBJ2-2; TRBD2 matches 10 bases. This CDR3 region has 17 residues. J was trimmed by 6 bases and V by 5 bases; bases with no gene match: 12. Germline CDR1 and CDR2: LNHDA and SQIVND (reference sequence). The CDR3 sequence is CASSPRASGSPPGELFF. The CDR3 coding sequence is TGTGCCAGTAGTCCCCGAGCTAGCGGGAGTCCTCCCGGGGAGCTGTTTTTT.

This clone was counted once. The chain employs TRBV28 and TRBJ2-3; no clear D gene. This CDR3 has 13 residues. Germline lookup yields CDR1 MDHEN and CDR2 SYDVKM. V lost 1 base, J lost 9 bases, and 11 bases lay in between. CDR3 amino acids: CASSLSSQVTQYF. The DNA for the CDR3 is TGTGCCAGCAGTTTATCGAGCCAGGTAACGCAGTATTTT.

The gene calls are TRBV11-3 and TRBJ2-3; 9 nucleotides line up with TRBD2. Per germline, CDR1 SGHNT and CDR2 YENEEA. The CDR3 spans 15 residues. J gave up 6 bases and V 0 bases, and 4 bases lay outside the gene matches. CDR3 bases: TGTGCCAGCAGCTTAGAGCGGGGGGGCTCGGATACGCAGTATTTT. Its translation is CASSLERGGSDTQYF. Complete variable domain (other parts from reference TRBV11-3 and TRBJ2-3): EAGVVQSPRYKIIEKKQPVAFWCNPISGHNTLYWYLQNLGQGPELLIRYENEEAVDDSQLPKDRFSAERLKGVDSTLKIQPAELGDSAVYLCASSLERGGSDTQYFGPGTRLTVL.

This clone was detected once. The CDR3 region is CASSSRTGELFF. DNA of the CDR3: TGTGCCAGTAGTTCCCGTACCGGGGAGCTGTTTTTT. The rearrangement uses TRBV19 and TRBJ2-2; D not resolved. Germline V gives CDR1 LNHDA, CDR2 SQIVND (reference sequence). The CDR3 spans 12 residues. V lost 5 bases and J lost 5, with 6 bases in between. The variable domain in full, completed from reference TRBV19 and TRBJ2-2, reads DGGITQSPKYLFRKEGQNVTLSCEQNLNHDAMYWYRQDPGQGLRLIYYSQIVNDFQKGDIAEGYSVSREKKESFPLTVTSAQKNPTAFYLCASSSRTGELFFGEGSRLTVL.